This T cell receptor beta chain was identified in a study of T cell responses to AZD1222 COVID-19 vaccine (dated by TCRdb to about 2021). Turning to the overall study: A total of 230 to 250 trial participants underwent TCR sequencing, of whom roughly 210 had received two doses of AZD1222 and 26 had received two doses of the MenACWY control vaccine. Trial participants were enrolled into age subgroups of 18-55, 56-69 and 70-plus years, which contained around 150, 29 and 61 TCR-sequenced participants, respectively. Overall results and qualifications from the work: Conclusions about previously exposed vaccinees are limited because only five to seven AZD1222 recipients were SARS-CoV-2 seropositive at baseline. Because no day 14 peak-response samples were available, the repertoires could be characterized only after the peak T cell response. After two AZD1222 doses, both the breadth and the depth of spike-specific TCRs were significantly higher than at day 0 and than in MenACWY recipients. Most participants were white British and females outnumbered males, and the authors suggested that clonal diversity may have been underestimated. In the small 56-69-year group, the increase in depth fell short of significance, most likely because of low power. Reportedly, close to half of the unique spike-specific TCRs recognized epitopes lying outside the regions that are mutated in the B.1.351 and B.1.1.7 variants. The whole spike protein was spanned by vaccine-associated CD4 TCRs, and dominant responses were seen in regions 160-218 and 743-854.

Explained via the paper, the time point label denotes: about 28 days (+/-7) after the second vaccine dose. AZD1222 recipients with second doses at about 4 weeks or about 12 weeks were pooled, because spike-specific TCR depth and breadth did not differ between schedules. Vaccinee samples were obtained from the UK trials COV001 and COV002, which included a single-blind randomized controlled phase 2/3 trial of AZD1222 (ChAdOx1 nCoV-19) in healthy adults. Trial participant PBMC samples were collected at day 0 and day 28 after the second dose for TCRbeta chain sequencing. The CDR3 regions of human TCRbeta chains were analyzed by immunosequencing. The study's processing was this. TCRs in the repertoires were matched against a reference library of SARS-CoV-2-specific TCRs that had been generated with the MIRA antigen-specificity platform. Breadth was defined as the fraction of unique TCRs that were SARS-CoV-2-associated, and depth was defined as the fraction of total T cells that were SARS-CoV-2-associated. Using the MIRA data, each spike-specific TCR was mapped to the spike region that the TCR reacts to and placed in a CD4 or CD8 class. Log10-transformed breadth and depth values were compared by one-way ANOVA with Sidak's multiple comparisons tests. The clones in this table, taken by TCRdb from immuneACCESS, are in-frame only. Not every clone is retained; where verified, under half of the shortfall comes from an unresolved V gene, and the cause of the rest is unknown. D and trimming come from the DNA, and the V and J calls and clone size come from that table. In this sample the table shows more than 95,000 clones, 80% to 90% of which occur a single time. Together, the top ten hold about two fifths of the sample.

With regard to this clone: Which antigen it targets is not known. Within one base of it there is no much larger clone, and no base qualities were kept.

The sample in question was peripheral blood, obtained 28 days after the second AZD1222 dose. This TCR was sampled from an adult who received the AZD1222 COVID-19 vaccine.

The DNA sequence is TGTGCCAGCAGTTATAACATGAACACTGAAGCTTTCTTT. It encodes CASSYNMNTEAFF. The V gene is TRBV12-3 or TRBV12-4 and the J gene is TRBJ1-1, with the D gene uncertain. Taken from cysteine to phenylalanine, the CDR3 has 13 residues. The DNA shown is the 39-base CDR3, in frame from base 1. The junction carries 6 bases between V and J, which are trimmed by 4 bases and 0 bases respectively.